The 15 T cell receptor beta chains below were found in one sample sequenced in a study of blood T cell repertoires in COVID-19. Libraries were prepared by immunoSEQ multiplex PCR; TCRdb keeps only in-frame clonotypes and omits some of them. The sample includes roughly 330,000 clones, 87% of them seen just once. Material: PBMCs or T cells enriched from blood (not recorded which). Receptors were obtained from a woman between 25 and 40 years old who had recovered from COVID-19.

This chain connects TRBV28 to TRBJ2-1, with 15 bases lining up with TRBD2. Unmatched junction bases numbered 6, after V lost 6 bases and J lost 0 bases. This CDR3 is built from 18 residues. Germline V gene sequence: CDR1 MDHEN, CDR2 SYDVKM. CDR3 DNA sequence: TGTGCCAGCAGATCCGGACTAGCGGGGGGGATCTCCTACAATGAGCAGTTCTTC. Encoded protein: CASRSGLAGGISYNEQFF.

The chain employs TRBV10-3 and TRBJ1-2, with 7 bases identical to TRBD1. V shed 3 bases and J 4 bases; nucleotides not matched to a gene: 17. The germline gives CDR1 ENHRY, CDR2 SYGVKD. The CDR3 totals 18 residues. The chain's CDR3 is CAISDWGDRDGKSYGYTF. The CDR3 DNA sequence: TGTGCCATCAGTGATTGGGGAGACAGGGACGGGAAAAGCTATGGCTACACCTTC.

V gene TRBV5-1 combines with J gene TRBJ2-3, with 13 nucleotides matching TRBD2. Germline loops: CDR1 SGHRS, CDR2 YFSETQ. The CDR3 length is 16 residues. V lost 4 bases and J lost 6; bases outside the gene matches: 8. The DNA of the CDR3 is TGCGCCAGCAGCCCATGGACTAGCGGGGGTCAGGATACGCAGTATTTT. Amino acids: CASSPWTSGGQDTQYF.

DNA of the CDR3: TGTGCCAGCAGCGAGACAGGGGGCGAGGAGACCCAGTACTTC. It is translated as CASSETGGEETQYF. This chain uses TRBV28 with TRBJ2-5; 10 bases fit TRBD1. V dropped 6 bases and J dropped 5; count of bases not matched to a gene: 6. CDR1 is MDHEN, CDR2 SYDVKM, per germline. The CDR3 is 14 residues long.

The rearrangement uses TRBV4-2 and TRBJ1-1; the D gene is possibly TRBD1 (6 bases). CDR3 length: 16 residues. Germline CDR1 is LGHNA and CDR2 is YNFKEQ. The V end was cut by 3 bases, the J end by 1 base, with 15 bases between. CDR3 DNA sequence: TGTGCCAGCAGCCAGGTACAGGGAGACGAGAACACTGAAGCTTTCTTT. This sequence encodes CASSQVQGDENTEAFF.

CDR3 in amino acids: CASSLGSVIHPLHF. CDR3 coding DNA: TGTGCCAGCAGCTTAGGGAGTGTAATTCACCCCCTCCACTTT. This chain links TRBV7-9 with TRBJ1-6; D not certain. The V gene lost 1 base and the J gene lost 13 bases, with 14 bases spanning the gap. The CDR3 runs to 14 residues. Germline values: CDR1 SEHNR, CDR2 FQNEAQ (reference sequence). The full variable domain, rest sourced from reference TRBV7-9 and TRBJ1-6, is DTGVSQNPRHKITKRGQNVTFRCDPISEHNRLYWYRQTLGQGPEFLTYFQNEAQLEKSRLLSDRFSAERPKGSFSTLEIQRTEQGDSAMYLCASSLGSVIHPLHFGNGTRLTVT.

This rearrangement joins TRBV4-2 to TRBJ1-2, with a tentative D call TRBD1 (5 bases). Germline V gene lookup returns CDR1 LGHNA and CDR2 YNFKEQ. V was pared by 0 bases and J by 6 bases, with 11 bases between. CDR3 length equals 14 residues. The CDR3 bases are TGTGCCAGCAGCCAAGATTGGGGCCGGGATGGCTACACCTTC. Amino acids: CASSQDWGRDGYTF.

The chain has TRBV29-1 and TRBJ1-1, with TRBD1 matching 9 bases. CDR1 SQVTM and CDR2 ANQGSEA come from the germline V gene. This CDR3 has 15 amino acids. V lost 6 bases, J lost 3 bases, and 11 bases stayed unmatched. The CDR3 sequence is CSVKSGTGYYTEAFF. DNA for the CDR3: TGCAGCGTCAAGTCCGGGACAGGGTATTACACTGAAGCTTTCTTT.

Turning to this clone: Other DNA sequences in this specimen translate into the identical CDR3. The chain joins TRBV6-5 to TRBJ1-6; no clear D gene. The CDR3 consists of 14 residues. Trimming shortened V by 3 bases and J by 4 bases, and 7 bases separated the two germline ends. Germline V gene data show CDR1 as MNHEY and CDR2 as SVGAGI. The chain's CDR3 is CASSYRGYNSPLHF. For the CDR3, the DNA is TGTGCCAGCAGTTATCGGGGATATAATTCACCCCTCCACTTT.

The J gene is TRBJ2-3, the V gene TRBV5-4; 9 bases are a match to TRBD2. CDR1 SGHNT and CDR2 YYREEE come from the germline V gene (reference sequence). The trim removed 5 bases at V and 4 bases at J, leaving 5 bases unmatched. The CDR3 has 14 amino acids. The CDR3 DNA sequence: TGTGCCAGCAGTCGGGTAGCGGGGGCAGATACGCAGTATTTT. Its protein is CASSRVAGADTQYF.

V and J are TRBV29-1 and TRBJ2-3; the match to TRBD2 covers 7 bases. V shed 6 bases and J 0 bases; nucleotides not matched to a gene: 9. The V gene's germline CDR1 is SQVTM and CDR2 ANQGSEA. CDR3 length equals 15 residues. The CDR3 loop reads CSVRGRAPSTDTQYF. The CDR3 DNA reads as TGCAGCGTCCGGGGGAGGGCTCCTAGCACAGATACGCAGTATTTT.

The rearrangement uses TRBV5-4 and TRBJ2-2; possibly TRBD1 for D (6 bases). The CDR3 runs to 17 residues. Trimming removed 4 bases at V and 0 bases at J, with 16 bases between. CDR1 and CDR2 from the germline V gene are SGHNT and YYREEE (reference sequence). CDR3 DNA: TGTGCCAGCAGCGCCGGCCCCACAGGGCCGAACACCGGGGAGCTGTTTTTT. As protein: CASSAGPTGPNTGELFF.

The genes are TRBV4-1 and TRBJ2-5; D may be TRBD2 (5 bases). Germline V gene lookup returns CDR1 MGHRA and CDR2 YSYEKL. Trimming took 1 base from V and 1 from J, leaving 10 bases between them. This CDR3 region has 15 residues. The CDR3 DNA is TGCGCCAGCAGCCAAGGAGGTGGACTCCAAGAGACCCAGTACTTC. Translating it yields CASSQGGGLQETQYF.

Comment on this clone: This sample includes further DNA sequences coding for the same CDR3. The V gene is TRBV5-1, the J gene TRBJ2-1; 9 bases line up with TRBD2. The CDR3 runs 15 residues. V shed 0 bases, J shed 4 bases, and the junction held 2 bases outside the gene matches. Looked up from germline, CDR1 is SGHRS and CDR2 is YFSETQ. The CDR3 here is CASSLGLADYNEQFF. In DNA form, the CDR3 reads TGCGCCAGCAGCTTGGGACTAGCGGATTACAATGAGCAGTTCTTC. Filled out from reference TRBV5-1 and TRBJ2-1, the complete variable domain reads KAGVTQTPRYLIKTRGQQVTLSCSPISGHRSVSWYQQTPGQGLQFLFEYFSETQRNKGNFPGRFSGRQFSNSRSEMNVSTLELGDSALYLCASSLGLADYNEQFFGPGTRLTVL.

This clone was picked up a small number of times. The genes are TRBV4-2 and TRBJ2-2, with D perhaps matching TRBD2 (5 bases). V was clipped by 1 base and J by 7 bases, with 7 bases between them. This CDR3 is built from 13 residues. Germline assignment: CDR1 LGHNA and CDR2 YNFKEQ. CDR3 coding DNA: TGTGCCAGCAGCCAAGTGGAGGTCGGGGAGCTGTTTTTT. Amino acid sequence: CASSQVEVGELFF.